This TCR beta chain emerged from a study of blood T cell repertoires in COVID-19. Trimming shortened V by 0 bases and J by 6 bases, and 13 bases separated the two germline ends. The germline CDR1 and CDR2 sequences are SGHNT and YYREEE (reference sequence). This CDR3 is 14 amino acids long. Sequencing was performed with immunoSEQ multiplex PCR; in TCRdb, only in-frame clones are kept and a portion is missing. This table has more than 300,000 clones, 89% appearing once. The clonotype originates from a woman aged 30 to 39 with COVID-19, enrolled during active disease. The sample comprised peripheral blood. V usage is TRBV5-4 and J usage is TRBJ2-7, with D hard to call. The CDR3 spells CASSLGQRSGEQYF. The CDR3 DNA reads TGTGCCAGCAGCTTGGGCCAAAGGTCGGGCGAGCAGTACTTC.